This T cell receptor beta chain emerged from a study of blood T cells in healthy people across ages. Primed by a sample-barcoded 5' primer and a J-beta primer mix, a second PCR proceeded for about 6 to 11 cycles. A single record per CDR3 protein comes from TCRdb applying MiXCR to the 5' RACE reads. This sample has hundreds of thousands of distinct CDR3 sequences; approximately 25% occur once, and the top ten carry more than 8%. Per the germline V gene, CDR1 is SEHNR and CDR2 is FQNEAQ (reference sequence). CDR3 length equals 16 residues. This clonotype was seen a handful of times. The sample was also reused in another study, on T cells of mothers and their children.

The chain links TRBV7-9 to TRBJ2-5, with 10 bases lining up with TRBD1. The end of the DNA fits TRBJ2-1 better, so the J call may be wrong. The sequenced sample consisted of blood. This TCR was sampled from a boy younger than 18 in good health. DNA of the CDR3: TGTGCCAGCAGCACAGACCGGGACAGGGGAATGAATGAGCAGTTCTTC. Its translation: CASSTDRDRGMNEQFF.